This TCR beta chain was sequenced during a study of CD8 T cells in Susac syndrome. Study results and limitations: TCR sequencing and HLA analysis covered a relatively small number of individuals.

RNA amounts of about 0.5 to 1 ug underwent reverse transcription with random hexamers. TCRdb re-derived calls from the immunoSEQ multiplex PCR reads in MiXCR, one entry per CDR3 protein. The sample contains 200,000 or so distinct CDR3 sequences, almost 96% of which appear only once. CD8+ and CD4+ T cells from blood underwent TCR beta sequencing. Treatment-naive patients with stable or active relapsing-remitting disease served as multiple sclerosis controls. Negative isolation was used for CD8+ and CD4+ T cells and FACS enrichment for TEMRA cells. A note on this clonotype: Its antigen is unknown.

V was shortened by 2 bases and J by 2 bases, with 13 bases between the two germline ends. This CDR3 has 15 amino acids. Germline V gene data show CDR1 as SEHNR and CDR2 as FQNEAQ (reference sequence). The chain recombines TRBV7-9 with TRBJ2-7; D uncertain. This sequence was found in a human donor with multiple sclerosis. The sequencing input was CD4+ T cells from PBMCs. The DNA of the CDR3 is TGTGCCAGCAGCTTACGTGGGCGAGGACCCTACGAGCAGTACTTC. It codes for CASSLRGRGPYEQYF.